The sequence of this TCR beta chain was determined in a study of regulatory T cells in long-lasting Graves disease. Study-level points and caveats: With persistent disease, TRBV28, TRBJ1-2 and TRBJ2-5 were the favored segments.

Through Arm-PCR of CDR3 regions and iRepertoire HTBI primers, TCR beta libraries were built. Per the authors' pipeline: Analysis of the samples identified roughly 62 TRBV and roughly 13 TRBJ segments. TCRdb processed the multiplex PCR reads anew with MiXCR; each CDR3 protein has one entry. What appears here as the V and J calls and clone size reflects TCRdb's work, not the paper's. In the table there are roughly 440,000 distinct CDR3 sequences, 16% of which are singletons. The table lists this clonotype with many counts. What it binds is unknown. Regarding time point: newly diagnosed GD, antithyroid drugs for less than 3 months. PBMC-extracted RNA yielded the TCR library. The germline V gene has CDR1 MNHNS and CDR2 SASEGT. V lost 6 bases to trimming and J lost 5 bases; unmatched junction nucleotides: 9. The CDR3 consists of 14 residues. This sample also appeared in a second study, on T cells in Graves' hyperthyroidism and ophthalmopathy. According to that study: Initially, a first-round RT-PCR of the TCR CDR3 employed the HTBI primer set.

The chain couples TRBV6-1 to TRBJ1-1; 7 positions agree with TRBD1. Material: peripheral blood mononuclear cells (PBMCs), obtained at new diagnosis, from a patient treated with antithyroid drugs. The clonotype comes from a woman between 18 and 29 years old with Graves disease. CDR3 coding DNA: TGTGCCAGCAGGCGACAGGGATCCGCAACTGAAGCTTTCTTT. It yields the protein CASRRQGSATEAFF.